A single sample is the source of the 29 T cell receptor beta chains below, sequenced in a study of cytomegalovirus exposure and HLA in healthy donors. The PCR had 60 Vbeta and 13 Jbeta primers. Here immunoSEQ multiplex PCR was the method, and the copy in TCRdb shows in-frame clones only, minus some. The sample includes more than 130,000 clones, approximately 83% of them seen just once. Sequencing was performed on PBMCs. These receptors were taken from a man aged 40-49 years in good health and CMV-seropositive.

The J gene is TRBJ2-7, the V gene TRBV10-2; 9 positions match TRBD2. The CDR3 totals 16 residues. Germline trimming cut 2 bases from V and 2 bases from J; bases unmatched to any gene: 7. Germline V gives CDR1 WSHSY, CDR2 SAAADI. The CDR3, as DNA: TGCGCCAGCAGTGAGCGTAGCGGGAGTTGGGCCTACGAGCAGTACTTC. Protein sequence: CASSERSGSWAYEQYF.

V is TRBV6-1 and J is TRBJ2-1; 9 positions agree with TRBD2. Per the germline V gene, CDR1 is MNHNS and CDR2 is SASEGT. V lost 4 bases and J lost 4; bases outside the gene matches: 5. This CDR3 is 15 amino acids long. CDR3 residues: CASSVLSGSYNEQFF. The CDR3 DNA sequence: TGTGCCAGCAGTGTGCTTAGCGGGAGTTACAATGAGCAGTTCTTC.

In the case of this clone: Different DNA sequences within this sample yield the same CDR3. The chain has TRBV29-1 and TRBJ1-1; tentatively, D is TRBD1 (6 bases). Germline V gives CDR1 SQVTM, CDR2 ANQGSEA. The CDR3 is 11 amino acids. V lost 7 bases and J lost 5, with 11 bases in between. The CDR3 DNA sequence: TGCAGCGCCGGGCAGGGGACTGAAGCTTTCTTT. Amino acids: CSAGQGTEAFF. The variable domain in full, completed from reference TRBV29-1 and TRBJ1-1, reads SAVISQKPSRDICQRGTSLTIQCQVDSQVTMMFWYRQQPGQSLTLIATANQGSEATYESGFVIDKFPISRPNLTFSTLTVSNMSPEDSSIYLCSAGQGTEAFFGQGTRLTVV.

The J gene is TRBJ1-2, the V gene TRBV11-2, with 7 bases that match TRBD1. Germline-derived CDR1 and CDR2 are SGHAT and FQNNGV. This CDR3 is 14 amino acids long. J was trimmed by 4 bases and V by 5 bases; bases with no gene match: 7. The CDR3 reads CASSRQGGLYGYTF. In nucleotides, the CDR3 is TGTGCCAGCAGCCGACAGGGCGGTCTCTATGGCTACACCTTC.

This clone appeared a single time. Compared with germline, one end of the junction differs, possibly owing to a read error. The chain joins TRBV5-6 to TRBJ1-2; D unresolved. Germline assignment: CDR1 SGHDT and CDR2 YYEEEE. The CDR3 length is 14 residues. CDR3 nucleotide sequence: TGTGCCAGCAGCCCGGCGGGCAGCAGAAAGTATTTCTCCTTC. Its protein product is CASSPAGSRKYFSF. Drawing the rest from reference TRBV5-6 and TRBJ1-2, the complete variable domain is DAGVTQSPTHLIKTRGQQVTLRCSPKSGHDTVSWYQQALGQGPQFIFQYYEEEERQRGNFPDRFSGHQFPNYSSELNVNALLLGDSALYLCASSPAGSRKYFSFGSGTRLTVV.

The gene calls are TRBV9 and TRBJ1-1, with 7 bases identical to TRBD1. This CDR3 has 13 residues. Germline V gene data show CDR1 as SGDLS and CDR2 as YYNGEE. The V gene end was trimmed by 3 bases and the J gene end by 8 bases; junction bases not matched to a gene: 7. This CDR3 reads CASSGGGGGEAFF. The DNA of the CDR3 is TGTGCCAGCAGCGGAGGGGGCGGGGGGGAAGCTTTCTTT.

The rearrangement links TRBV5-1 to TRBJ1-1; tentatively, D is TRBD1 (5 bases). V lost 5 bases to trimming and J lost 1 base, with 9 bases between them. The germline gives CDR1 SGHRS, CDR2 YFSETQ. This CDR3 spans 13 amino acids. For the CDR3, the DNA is TGCGCCAGCAGAACAGGCGAGAACACTGAAGCTTTCTTT. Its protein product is CASRTGENTEAFF. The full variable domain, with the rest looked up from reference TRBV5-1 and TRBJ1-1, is KAGVTQTPRYLIKTRGQQVTLSCSPISGHRSVSWYQQTPGQGLQFLFEYFSETQRNKGNFPGRFSGRQFSNSRSEMNVSTLELGDSALYLCASRTGENTEAFFGQGTRLTVV.

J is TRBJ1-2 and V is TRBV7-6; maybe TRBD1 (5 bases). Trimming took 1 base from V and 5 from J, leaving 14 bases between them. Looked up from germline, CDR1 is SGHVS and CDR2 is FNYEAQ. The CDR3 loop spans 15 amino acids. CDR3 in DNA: TGTGCCAGCAGCTTAGGCTGGAAGGGGTTTTATGGCTACACCTTC. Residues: CASSLGWKGFYGYTF.

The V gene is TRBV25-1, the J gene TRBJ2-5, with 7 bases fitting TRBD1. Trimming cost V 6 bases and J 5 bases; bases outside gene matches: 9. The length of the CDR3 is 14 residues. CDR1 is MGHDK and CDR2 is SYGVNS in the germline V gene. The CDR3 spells CASSRDSPGETQYF. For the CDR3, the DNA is TGTGCCAGCAGCCGGGACAGCCCTGGGGAGACCCAGTACTTC.

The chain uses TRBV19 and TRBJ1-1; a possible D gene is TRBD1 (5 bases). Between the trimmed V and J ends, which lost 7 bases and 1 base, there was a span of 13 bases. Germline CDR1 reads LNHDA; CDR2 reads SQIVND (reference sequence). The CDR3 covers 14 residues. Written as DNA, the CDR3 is TGTGCCAGTATCCGACTGGGGCAGAACACTGAAGCTTTCTTT. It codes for CASIRLGQNTEAFF. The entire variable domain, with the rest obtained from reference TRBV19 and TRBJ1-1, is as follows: DGGITQSPKYLFRKEGQNVTLSCEQNLNHDAMYWYRQDPGQGLRLIYYSQIVNDFQKGDIAEGYSVSREKKESFPLTVTSAQKNPTAFYLCASIRLGQNTEAFFGQGTRLTVV.

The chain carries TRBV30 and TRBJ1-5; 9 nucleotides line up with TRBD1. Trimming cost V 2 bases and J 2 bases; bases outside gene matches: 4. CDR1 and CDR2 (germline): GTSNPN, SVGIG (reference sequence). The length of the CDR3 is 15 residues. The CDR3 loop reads CAWSKGQGGNQPQHF. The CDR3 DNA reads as TGTGCCTGGAGTAAGGGACAGGGCGGCAATCAGCCCCAGCATTTT.

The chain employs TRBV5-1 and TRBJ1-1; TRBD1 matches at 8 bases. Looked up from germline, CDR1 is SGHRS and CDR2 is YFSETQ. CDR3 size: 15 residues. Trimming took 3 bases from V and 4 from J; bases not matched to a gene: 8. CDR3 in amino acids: CASSSGTGGITEAFF. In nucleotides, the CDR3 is TGCGCCAGCAGCTCCGGGACAGGAGGAATCACTGAAGCTTTCTTT.

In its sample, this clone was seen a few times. CDR3 nucleotide sequence: TGTGCCAGCAGCGTAGGGGGGGAGAACACTGAAGCTTTCTTT. The encoded protein is CASSVGGENTEAFF. The genes are TRBV9 and TRBJ1-1, with D perhaps matching TRBD1 (5 bases). Trimming removed 0 bases at V and 1 base at J, with 7 bases between. The germline CDR1 and CDR2 sequences are SGDLS and YYNGEE. This CDR3 has 14 amino acids.

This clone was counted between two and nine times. As DNA, the CDR3 is TGTGCCAGCAGCTATTCCGTACGGGATACGCAGTATTTT. It codes for CASSYSVRDTQYF. The chain couples TRBV5-8 to TRBJ2-3, with unresolved D. Germline assignment: CDR1 SGHTS and CDR2 YDEGEE. CDR3 length: 13 amino acids. V lost 3 bases and J 6 bases, leaving 11 bases between the germline ends.

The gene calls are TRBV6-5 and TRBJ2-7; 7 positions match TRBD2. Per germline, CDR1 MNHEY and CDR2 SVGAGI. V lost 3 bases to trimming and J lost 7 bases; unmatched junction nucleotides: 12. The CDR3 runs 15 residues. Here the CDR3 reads CASSYVAAPGGEQYF. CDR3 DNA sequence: TGTGCCAGCAGTTATGTGGCGGCCCCGGGGGGAGAGCAGTACTTC.

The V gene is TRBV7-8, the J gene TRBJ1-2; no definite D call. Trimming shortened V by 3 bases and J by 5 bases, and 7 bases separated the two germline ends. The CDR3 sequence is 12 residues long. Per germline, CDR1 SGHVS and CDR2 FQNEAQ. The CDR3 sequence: CASSFTSYGYTF. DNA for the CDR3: TGTGCCAGCAGCTTCACTAGTTATGGCTACACCTTC.

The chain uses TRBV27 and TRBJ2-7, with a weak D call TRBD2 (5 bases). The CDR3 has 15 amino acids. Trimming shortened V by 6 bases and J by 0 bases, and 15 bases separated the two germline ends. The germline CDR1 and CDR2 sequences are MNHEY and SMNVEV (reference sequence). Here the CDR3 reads CASRLGASSSYEQYF. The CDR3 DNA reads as TGTGCCAGCAGGCTGGGAGCGTCGAGCTCCTACGAGCAGTACTTC.

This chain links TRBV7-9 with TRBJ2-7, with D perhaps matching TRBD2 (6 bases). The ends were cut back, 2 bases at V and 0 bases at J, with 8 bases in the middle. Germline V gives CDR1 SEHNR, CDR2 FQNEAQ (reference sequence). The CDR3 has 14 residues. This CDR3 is CASSLSGGSYEQYF. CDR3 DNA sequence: TGTGCCAGCAGCTTATCCGGGGGCTCCTACGAGCAGTACTTC.

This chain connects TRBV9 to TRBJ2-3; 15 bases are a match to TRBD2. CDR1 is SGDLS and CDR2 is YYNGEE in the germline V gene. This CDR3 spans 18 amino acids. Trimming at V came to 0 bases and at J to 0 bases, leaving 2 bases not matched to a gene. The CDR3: CASSVGGTSGGSTDTQYF. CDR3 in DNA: TGTGCCAGCAGCGTAGGGGGGACTAGCGGGGGGAGCACAGATACGCAGTATTTT.

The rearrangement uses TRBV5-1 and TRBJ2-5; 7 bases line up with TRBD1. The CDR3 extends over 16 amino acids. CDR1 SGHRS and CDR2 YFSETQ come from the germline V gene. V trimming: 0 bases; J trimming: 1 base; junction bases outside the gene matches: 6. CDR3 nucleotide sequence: TGCGCCAGCAGCTTGGGGCAGGGGGTGGGCCAAGAGACCCAGTACTTC. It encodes CASSLGQGVGQETQYF. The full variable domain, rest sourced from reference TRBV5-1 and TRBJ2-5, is KAGVTQTPRYLIKTRGQQVTLSCSPISGHRSVSWYQQTPGQGLQFLFEYFSETQRNKGNFPGRFSGRQFSNSRSEMNVSTLELGDSALYLCASSLGQGVGQETQYFGPGTRLLVL.

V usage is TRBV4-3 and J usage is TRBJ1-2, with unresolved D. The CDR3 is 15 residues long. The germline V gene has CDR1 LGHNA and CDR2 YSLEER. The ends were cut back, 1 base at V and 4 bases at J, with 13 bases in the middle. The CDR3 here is CASSQGYAVSYGYTF. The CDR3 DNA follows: TGCGCCAGCAGCCAAGGATACGCTGTTAGCTATGGCTACACCTTC.

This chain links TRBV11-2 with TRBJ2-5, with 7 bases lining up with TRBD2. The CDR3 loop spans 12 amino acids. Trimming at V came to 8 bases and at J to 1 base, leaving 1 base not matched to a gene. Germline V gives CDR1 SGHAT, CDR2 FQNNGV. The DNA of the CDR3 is TGTGCCAGCCAGCGGGGCCAAGAGACCCAGTACTTC. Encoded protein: CASQRGQETQYF.

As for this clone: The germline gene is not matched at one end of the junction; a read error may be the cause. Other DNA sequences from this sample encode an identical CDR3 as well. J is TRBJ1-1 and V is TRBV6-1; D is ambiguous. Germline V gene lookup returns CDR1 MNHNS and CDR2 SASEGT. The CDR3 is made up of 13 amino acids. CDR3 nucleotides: TGTGCCAGCAGTGAAGGCGGGAACACCGAAGCTTTCTTT. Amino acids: CASSEGGNTEAFF.

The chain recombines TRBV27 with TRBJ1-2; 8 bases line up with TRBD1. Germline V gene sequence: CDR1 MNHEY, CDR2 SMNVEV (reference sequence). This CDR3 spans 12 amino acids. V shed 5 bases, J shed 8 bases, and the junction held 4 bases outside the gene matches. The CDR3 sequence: CASSRDRIGYTF. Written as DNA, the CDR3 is TGTGCCAGCAGTAGGGACAGGATCGGCTACACCTTC.

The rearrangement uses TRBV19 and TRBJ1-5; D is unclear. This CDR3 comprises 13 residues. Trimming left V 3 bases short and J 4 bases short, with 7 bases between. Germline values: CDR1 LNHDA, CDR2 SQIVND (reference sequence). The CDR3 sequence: CASSMAANQPQHF. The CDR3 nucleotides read TGTGCCAGTAGTATGGCCGCAAATCAGCCCCAGCATTTT.

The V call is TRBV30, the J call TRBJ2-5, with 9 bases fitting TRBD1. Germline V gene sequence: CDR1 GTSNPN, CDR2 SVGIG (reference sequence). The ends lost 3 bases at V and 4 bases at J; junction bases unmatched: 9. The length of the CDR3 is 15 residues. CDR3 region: CAWRLPGQGLETQYF. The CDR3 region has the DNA TGTGCCTGGAGGTTGCCGGGACAGGGATTAGAGACCCAGTACTTC.

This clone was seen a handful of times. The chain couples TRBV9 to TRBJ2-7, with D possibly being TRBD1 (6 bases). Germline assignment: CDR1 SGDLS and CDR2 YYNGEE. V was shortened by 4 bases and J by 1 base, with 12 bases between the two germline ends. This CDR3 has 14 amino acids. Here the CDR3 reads CASSPTGFSYEQYF. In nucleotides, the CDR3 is TGTGCCAGCAGCCCTACAGGGTTTTCCTACGAGCAGTACTTC. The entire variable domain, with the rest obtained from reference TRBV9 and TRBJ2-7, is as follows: DSGVTQTPKHLITATGQRVTLRCSPRSGDLSVYWYQQSLDQGLQFLIQYYNGEERAKGNILERFSAQQFPDLHSELNLSSLELGDSALYFCASSPTGFSYEQYFGPGTRLTVT.

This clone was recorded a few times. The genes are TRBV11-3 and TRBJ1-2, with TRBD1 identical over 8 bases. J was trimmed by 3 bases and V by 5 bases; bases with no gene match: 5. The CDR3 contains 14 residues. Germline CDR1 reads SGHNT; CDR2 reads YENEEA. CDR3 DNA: TGTGCCAGCAGCCCTGGACAGGGATACTATGGCTACACCTTC. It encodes CASSPGQGYYGYTF.

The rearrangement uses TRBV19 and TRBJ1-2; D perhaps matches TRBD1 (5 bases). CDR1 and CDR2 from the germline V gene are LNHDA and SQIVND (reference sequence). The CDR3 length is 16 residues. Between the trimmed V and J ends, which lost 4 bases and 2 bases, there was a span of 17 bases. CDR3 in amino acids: CASSTGSAGLNYGYTF. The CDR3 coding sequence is TGTGCCAGTAGTACGGGCTCTGCGGGGCTCAACTATGGCTACACCTTC. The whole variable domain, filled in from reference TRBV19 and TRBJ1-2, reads DGGITQSPKYLFRKEGQNVTLSCEQNLNHDAMYWYRQDPGQGLRLIYYSQIVNDFQKGDIAEGYSVSREKKESFPLTVTSAQKNPTAFYLCASSTGSAGLNYGYTFGSGTRLTVV.